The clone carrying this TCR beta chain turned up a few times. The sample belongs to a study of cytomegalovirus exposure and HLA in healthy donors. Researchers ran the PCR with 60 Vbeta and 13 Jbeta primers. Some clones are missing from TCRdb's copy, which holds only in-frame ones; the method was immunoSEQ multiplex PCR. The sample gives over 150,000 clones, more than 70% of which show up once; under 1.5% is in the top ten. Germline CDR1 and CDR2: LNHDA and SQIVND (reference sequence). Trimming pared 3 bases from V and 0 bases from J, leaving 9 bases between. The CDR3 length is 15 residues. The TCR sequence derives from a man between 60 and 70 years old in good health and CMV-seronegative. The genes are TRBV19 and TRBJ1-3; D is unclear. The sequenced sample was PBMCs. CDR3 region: CASSIGGFSGNTIYF. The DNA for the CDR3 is TGTGCCAGTAGTATCGGCGGATTCTCTGGAAACACCATATATTTT.